The 26 T cell receptor beta chains below come from one sample, sequenced in a study of blood T cell repertoires in COVID-19. Sequenced by immunoSEQ multiplex PCR; TCRdb stores in-frame clones only, minus some. The repertoire holds over 85,000 clones, roughly three quarters seen once, with more than 20% in the top ten. Sequencing was done on a sample of peripheral blood. Source of these receptors: a human donor in a cohort sampled during active COVID-19.

The gene calls are TRBV2 and TRBJ1-1; TRBD1 matches 7 bases. V shed 6 bases and J 1 base; nucleotides not matched to a gene: 17. There are 18 residues in the CDR3. Germline CDR1 SNHLY, CDR2 FYNNEI. This CDR3 is CASRERGLVGQENTEAFF. The CDR3 DNA reads as TGTGCCAGCAGGGAAAGGGGGCTGGTAGGCCAGGAGAACACTGAAGCTTTCTTT. Full variable domain (rest looked up from reference TRBV2 and TRBJ1-1): EPEVTQTPSHQVTQMGQEVILRCVPISNHLYFYWYRQILGQKVEFLVSFYNNEISEKSEIFDDQFSVERPDGSNFTLKIRSTKLEDSAMYFCASRERGLVGQENTEAFFGQGTRLTVV.

The rearrangement uses TRBV9 and TRBJ2-7; no reliable D call. This CDR3 is 15 amino acids long. V was cut by 0 bases and J by 2 bases, with 12 bases left in between. The germline V gene has CDR1 SGDLS and CDR2 YYNGEE. The CDR3 here is CASSVGSLVPYEQYF. CDR3 sequence (DNA): TGTGCCAGCAGCGTAGGGTCCCTAGTCCCCTACGAGCAGTACTTC.

The chain links TRBV18 to TRBJ2-7; 10 bases match TRBD1. With V trimmed by 4 bases and J by 5 bases, 8 bases remained unmatched. CDR3 size: 15 residues. The germline CDR1 and CDR2 sequences are KGHSH and LQKENI. The CDR3 DNA sequence: TGTGCCAGCTCACGACCCGGACAGGGGGGGAACGAGCAGTACTTC. Residues: CASSRPGQGGNEQYF.

This clone occurred once. The DNA for the CDR3 is TGTGCCAGCAACGTAAACAGGGCAGGGCCCGGGGAGCTGTTTTTT. Protein product: CASNVNRAGPGELFF. The chain joins TRBV2 to TRBJ2-2; D may be TRBD1 (6 bases). Germline CDR1 SNHLY, CDR2 FYNNEI. The CDR3 runs 15 residues. Trimming stripped 7 bases from V and 6 bases from J, with 18 bases between.

For the CDR3, the DNA is TGTGCCAGCAGGAGGCTAGCGGGAGAGTACAATGAGCAGTTCTTC. Encoded protein: CASRRLAGEYNEQFF. J is TRBJ2-1 and V is TRBV27; 10 bases map to TRBD2. The CDR3 loop spans 15 amino acids. Germline CDR1 and CDR2: MNHEY and SMNVEV (reference sequence). The V segment lost 6 bases and the J segment 4 bases; nucleotides outside the gene matches: 6.

The gene calls are TRBV9 and TRBJ2-2; D unclear. Trimming removed 0 bases at V and 6 bases at J, with 12 bases between. Germline V CDR1 and CDR2: SGDLS, YYNGEE. This CDR3 is 15 amino acids long. The CDR3 here is CASSVASRRSGELFF. The CDR3 nucleotides read TGTGCCAGCAGCGTAGCATCCAGAAGATCCGGGGAGCTGTTTTTT.

The chain recombines TRBV5-4 with TRBJ2-5, with 12 bases lining up with TRBD2. The CDR3 covers 16 residues. Trimming took 0 bases from V and 5 from J; bases not matched to a gene: 5. Germline V CDR1 and CDR2: SGHNT, YYREEE (reference sequence). The CDR3 is CASSLVLAGGGETQYF. The CDR3 DNA sequence: TGTGCCAGCAGCTTGGTACTAGCGGGAGGAGGGGAGACCCAGTACTTC.

The J gene is TRBJ2-1, the V gene TRBV5-1; TRBD2 agrees at 15 bases. The CDR3 is 15 amino acids. Trimming removed 0 bases from V and 9 bases from J; junction bases left unmatched: 1. Germline V gives CDR1 SGHRS, CDR2 YFSETQ. The DNA of the CDR3 is TGCGCCAGCAGCTTGGTGGGACTAGCGGGAGGTGAGCAGTTCTTC. It codes for CASSLVGLAGGEQFF.

The chain uses TRBV15 and TRBJ2-1, with 9 bases lining up with TRBD2. After removal of 0 bases from V and 10 bases from J, the junction contained 1 base not matched to a gene. The CDR3 spans 13 residues. Per the germline V gene, CDR1 is LNHNV and CDR2 is YYDKDF (reference sequence). The CDR3 coding sequence is TGTGCCACCAGCAGAGATCTAGCGGGAGAGCAGTTCTTC. It is translated as CATSRDLAGEQFF.

CDR3 protein: CASRPGQGRGTDTQYF. In DNA, the CDR3 is TGTGCCAGCAGACCGGGACAGGGCCGTGGCACAGATACGCAGTATTTT. The chain links TRBV18 to TRBJ2-3; 9 bases line up with TRBD1. V lost 8 bases, J lost 1 base, and 10 bases stayed unmatched. The CDR3 spans 16 residues. Germline values: CDR1 KGHSH, CDR2 LQKENI.

The chain carries TRBV5-6 and TRBJ1-2, with D hard to call. CDR1 and CDR2 from the germline V gene are SGHDT and YYEEEE. The CDR3 length is 14 residues. The V end was cut by 4 bases, the J end by 12 bases, with 22 bases between. The DNA for the CDR3 is TGTGCCAGCAGCCCGGAACCCGCCCGGCGGGGAGACACCTTC. Amino acids: CASSPEPARRGDTF.

The V gene is TRBV25-1, the J gene TRBJ1-5, with 7 bases fitting TRBD1. Per germline, CDR1 MGHDK and CDR2 SYGVNS. The CDR3 is 15 residues long. V lost 5 bases, J lost 2 bases, and 6 bases stayed unmatched. CDR3 protein: CASSRDSEGNQPQHF. In nucleotides, the CDR3 is TGTGCCAGCAGTAGGGACAGTGAGGGCAATCAGCCCCAGCATTTT. The full variable domain, with the rest looked up from reference TRBV25-1 and TRBJ1-5, is EADIYQTPRYLVIGTGKKITLECSQTMGHDKMYWYQQDPGMELHLIHYSYGVNSTEKGDLSSESTVSRIRTEHFPLTLESARPSHTSQYLCASSRDSEGNQPQHFGDGTRLSIL.

The chain has TRBV5-6 and TRBJ2-1; TRBD2 aligns across 13 bases. Germline CDR1 reads SGHDT; CDR2 reads YYEEEE. The CDR3 has 17 amino acids. Germline trimming cut 6 bases from V and 8 bases from J; bases unmatched to any gene: 14. This chain's CDR3 is CASTSPARGLAGYEQFF. The CDR3 nucleotides are TGTGCCAGCACCTCCCCCGCGCGGGGACTAGCGGGATATGAGCAGTTCTTC.

The chain carries TRBV3-1 (or the pseudogene TRBV3-2) and TRBJ1-6; 7 positions agree with TRBD1. Germline CDR1 LGHDT, CDR2 YNNKEL (reference sequence). The CDR3 length is 17 residues. Trimming removed 1 base from V and 4 bases from J; junction bases left unmatched: 7. The CDR3 DNA reads TGTGCCAGCAGCCAAGGAGCGTACAGGGGTTATAATTCACCCCTCCACTTT. Residues: CASSQGAYRGYNSPLHF.

There are a few counts of this clone. The chain combines TRBV5-4 with TRBJ2-2; TRBD2 matches 11 bases. CDR3 length equals 16 residues. Germline trimming cut 0 bases from V and 7 bases from J; bases unmatched to any gene: 5. CDR1 and CDR2 from the germline V gene are SGHNT and YYREEE (reference sequence). The DNA of the CDR3 is TGTGCCAGCAGCTTGGACCTAGCGGGAGGAGGCGGGGAGCTGTTTTTT. Translated, it gives CASSLDLAGGGGELFF.

This clone was seen more than once but under ten times. The rearrangement links TRBV5-1 to TRBJ2-2; TRBD2 aligns across 9 bases. The CDR3 runs to 14 residues. V lost 4 bases, J lost 13 bases, and 11 bases stayed unmatched. In germline, CDR1 is SGHRS, CDR2 YFSETQ. CDR3 amino acids: CASSRGTSPAGLFF. The CDR3 nucleotides are TGCGCCAGCAGCAGAGGGACTAGCCCAGCAGGGCTGTTTTTT.

The chain couples TRBV18 to TRBJ1-2, with D perhaps TRBD1 (6 bases). This CDR3 has 18 residues. Trimming pared 4 bases from V and 4 bases from J, leaving 25 bases between. CDR1 and CDR2 from the germline V gene are KGHSH and LQKENI. As DNA, the CDR3 is TGTGCCAGCTCACGGGAACAGGGCTTACCATTGAAGGGCTATGGCTACACCTTC. It specifies CASSREQGLPLKGYGYTF.

In DNA, the CDR3 is TGTGCCAGCAGCTTAGACTCTAGCGGGATATACGAGCAGTACTTC. This gives the protein CASSLDSSGIYEQYF. The rearrangement links TRBV11-2 to TRBJ2-7; 9 bases fit TRBD2. Per the germline V gene, CDR1 is SGHAT and CDR2 is FQNNGV. The CDR3 spans 15 residues. Unmatched junction bases numbered 4, after V lost 0 bases and J lost 4 bases.

The rearrangement links TRBV3-1 (or the pseudogene TRBV3-2) to TRBJ2-3; 10 nucleotides align to TRBD2. The CDR3 is 16 residues long. The trim removed 4 bases at V and 6 bases at J, leaving 10 bases unmatched. From germline, CDR1 is LGHDT and CDR2 YNNKEL (reference sequence). The CDR3 reads CASSPGLAVVRDTQYF. In DNA, the CDR3 is TGTGCCAGCAGCCCAGGACTAGCGGTCGTGAGGGATACGCAGTATTTT.

The chain has TRBV25-1 and TRBJ2-6; 12 bases are a match to TRBD2. The V and J ends lost 1 base and 0 bases, in that order; junction bases with no gene match: 1. The CDR3 has 18 amino acids. Germline V lookup: CDR1 MGHDK, CDR2 SYGVNS. Here the CDR3 DNA reads TGTGCCAGCAGTGAATTGACTAGCGGGAGCTCTGGGGCCAACGTCCTGACTTTC. It encodes CASSELTSGSSGANVLTF. The full variable domain, rest sourced from reference TRBV25-1 and TRBJ2-6, is EADIYQTPRYLVIGTGKKITLECSQTMGHDKMYWYQQDPGMELHLIHYSYGVNSTEKGDLSSESTVSRIRTEHFPLTLESARPSHTSQYLCASSELTSGSSGANVLTFGAGSRLTVL.

The CDR3 DNA is TGTGCCAGCAGCCACCTCGGTAACTACGAGCAGTACTTC. As protein: CASSHLGNYEQYF. This rearrangement joins TRBV6-5 to TRBJ2-7; D unclear. Trimming removed 6 bases from V and 3 bases from J, with 12 bases in between. The CDR3 totals 13 residues. Germline assignment: CDR1 MNHEY and CDR2 SVGAGI.

The V and J genes are TRBV2 and TRBJ1-2; TRBD1 matches at 8 bases. J gave up 4 bases and V 7 bases, and 14 bases lay outside the gene matches. This CDR3 comprises 16 residues. The germline V gene has CDR1 SNHLY and CDR2 FYNNEI. This CDR3 is CASMRFSDRGVYGYTF. The CDR3 DNA sequence: TGTGCCAGCATGAGGTTCTCCGACAGGGGAGTCTATGGCTACACCTTC.

In the case of this clone: The same CDR3 can be traced to other DNA sequences in this sample. The chain employs TRBV24-1 and TRBJ1-5, with 7 bases matching TRBD1. Germline trimming cut 7 bases from V and 7 bases from J; bases unmatched to any gene: 3. The CDR3 is made up of 12 amino acids. The germline CDR1 and CDR2 sequences are KGHDR and SFDVKD. This chain's CDR3 is CATSQGGQPQHF. As DNA, the CDR3 is TGTGCCACCAGCCAGGGGGGCCAGCCCCAGCATTTT.

This sequence joins TRBV9 and TRBJ2-2, with TRBD2 matching over 9 bases. The J segment lost 1 base and the V segment lost 0 bases, leaving 4 bases of the junction unmatched. Germline V CDR1 and CDR2: SGDLS, YYNGEE. The CDR3 is 17 residues long. The DNA of the CDR3 is TGTGCCAGCAGCGTAGAGGGCGGGAGGGAGAACACCGGGGAGCTGTTTTTT. This sequence encodes CASSVEGGRENTGELFF.

This chain links TRBV28 with TRBJ2-1; 9 bases fit TRBD1. The ends lost 4 bases at V and 12 bases at J; junction bases unmatched: 7. CDR1 is MDHEN and CDR2 is SYDVKM in the germline V gene. The CDR3 runs 13 residues. The chain's CDR3 is CASSSPDRGRQFF. For the CDR3, the DNA is TGTGCCAGCAGTTCCCCTGACAGGGGGAGGCAGTTCTTC.

This clone was observed a handful of times. The rearrangement uses TRBV7-2 and TRBJ1-2; D is undetermined. The V gene's germline CDR1 is SGHTA and CDR2 FQGNSA. Trimming took off 5 bases at V and 1 base at J, with 5 bases between the two ends. The CDR3 extends over 12 amino acids. The chain's CDR3 is CASSQVNYGYTF. CDR3 nucleotides: TGTGCCAGCAGCCAGGTTAACTATGGCTACACCTTC.